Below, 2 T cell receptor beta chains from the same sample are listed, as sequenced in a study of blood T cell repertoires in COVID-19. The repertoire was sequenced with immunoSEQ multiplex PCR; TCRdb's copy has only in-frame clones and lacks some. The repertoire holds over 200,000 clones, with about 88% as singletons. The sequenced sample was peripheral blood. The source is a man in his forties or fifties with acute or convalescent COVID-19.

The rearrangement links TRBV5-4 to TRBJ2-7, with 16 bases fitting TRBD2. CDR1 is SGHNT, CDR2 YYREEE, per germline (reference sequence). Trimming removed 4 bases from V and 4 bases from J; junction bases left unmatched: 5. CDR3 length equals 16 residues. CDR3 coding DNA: TGTGCCAGCAGCCCCGGGACTAGCGGGAGGGGGTACGAGCAGTACTTC. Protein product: CASSPGTSGRGYEQYF.

CDR3 in amino acids: CASSVEQVNTEAFF. The DNA for the CDR3 is TGTGCCAGCAGCGTTGAGCAGGTGAACACTGAAGCTTTCTTT. This sequence joins TRBV5-6 and TRBJ1-1, with no clear D. The CDR3 runs 14 residues. The germline V gene encodes CDR1 SGHDT and CDR2 YYEEEE. V lost 4 bases and J lost 0, with 10 bases in between.